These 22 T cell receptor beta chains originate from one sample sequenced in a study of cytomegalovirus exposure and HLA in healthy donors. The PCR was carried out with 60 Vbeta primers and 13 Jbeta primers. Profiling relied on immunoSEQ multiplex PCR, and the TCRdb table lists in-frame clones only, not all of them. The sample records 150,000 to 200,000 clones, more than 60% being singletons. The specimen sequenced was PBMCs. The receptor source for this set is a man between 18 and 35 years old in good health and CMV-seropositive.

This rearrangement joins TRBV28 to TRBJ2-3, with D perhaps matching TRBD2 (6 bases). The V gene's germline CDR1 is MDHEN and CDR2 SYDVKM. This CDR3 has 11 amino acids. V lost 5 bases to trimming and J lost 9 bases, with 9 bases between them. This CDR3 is CASSVSGTQYF. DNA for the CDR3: TGTGCCAGCAGTGTTAGCGGAACGCAGTATTTT.

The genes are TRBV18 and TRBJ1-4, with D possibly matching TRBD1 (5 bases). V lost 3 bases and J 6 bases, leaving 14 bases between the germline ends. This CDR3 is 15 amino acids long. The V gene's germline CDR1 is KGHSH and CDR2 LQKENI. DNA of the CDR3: TGTGCCAGCTCACCCCGGGCGGGGGAGGATGAAAAACTGTTTTTT. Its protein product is CASSPRAGEDEKLFF.

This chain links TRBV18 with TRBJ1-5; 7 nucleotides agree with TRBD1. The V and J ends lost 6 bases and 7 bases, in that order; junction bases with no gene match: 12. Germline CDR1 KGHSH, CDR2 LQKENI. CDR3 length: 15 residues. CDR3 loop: CASSATGVAGQPQHF. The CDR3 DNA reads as TGTGCCAGCTCGGCCACAGGGGTGGCTGGGCAGCCCCAGCATTTT.

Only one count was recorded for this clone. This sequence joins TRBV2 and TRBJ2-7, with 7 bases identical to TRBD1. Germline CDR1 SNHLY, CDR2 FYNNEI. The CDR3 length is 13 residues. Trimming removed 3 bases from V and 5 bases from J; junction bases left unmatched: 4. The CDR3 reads CASSDFRGNEQYF. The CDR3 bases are TGTGCCAGCAGTGATTTCAGGGGGAACGAGCAGTACTTC.

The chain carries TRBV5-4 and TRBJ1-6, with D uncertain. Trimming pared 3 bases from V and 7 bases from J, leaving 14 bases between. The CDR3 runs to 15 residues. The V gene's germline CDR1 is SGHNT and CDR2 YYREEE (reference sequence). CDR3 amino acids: CASSSDIPLNSPLHF. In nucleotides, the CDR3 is TGTGCCAGCAGCTCCGACATCCCGCTCAATTCACCCCTCCACTTT.

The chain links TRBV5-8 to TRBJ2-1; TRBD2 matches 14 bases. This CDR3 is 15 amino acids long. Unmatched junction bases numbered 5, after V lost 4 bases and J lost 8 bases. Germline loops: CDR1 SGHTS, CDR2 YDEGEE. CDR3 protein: CASSQGTSGSDEQFF. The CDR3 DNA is TGTGCCAGCAGCCAAGGGACTAGCGGGAGCGATGAGCAGTTCTTC. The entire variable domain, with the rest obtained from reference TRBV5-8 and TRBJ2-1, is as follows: EAGVTQSPTHLIKTRGQQATLRCSPISGHTSVYWYQQALGLGLQFLLWYDEGEERNRGNFPPRFSGRQFPNYSSELNVNALELEDSALYLCASSQGTSGSDEQFFGPGTRLTVL.

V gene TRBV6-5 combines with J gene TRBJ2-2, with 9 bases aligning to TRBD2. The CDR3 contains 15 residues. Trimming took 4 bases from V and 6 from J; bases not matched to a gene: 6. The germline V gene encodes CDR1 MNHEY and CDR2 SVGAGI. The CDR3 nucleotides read TGTGCCAGCAGTTCGGCGGGAGGGCTTCCCGGGGAGCTGTTTTTT. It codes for CASSSAGGLPGELFF.

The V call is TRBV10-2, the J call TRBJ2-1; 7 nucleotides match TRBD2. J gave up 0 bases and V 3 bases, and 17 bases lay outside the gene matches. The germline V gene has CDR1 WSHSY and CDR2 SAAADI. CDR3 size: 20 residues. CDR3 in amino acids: CASSDGRQVGAINSYNEQFF. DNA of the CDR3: TGCGCCAGCAGTGACGGGAGGCAGGTGGGAGCTATTAACTCCTACAATGAGCAGTTCTTC.

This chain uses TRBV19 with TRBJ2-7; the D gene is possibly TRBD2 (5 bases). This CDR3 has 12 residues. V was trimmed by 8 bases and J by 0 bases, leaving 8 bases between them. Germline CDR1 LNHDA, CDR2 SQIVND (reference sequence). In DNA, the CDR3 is TGTGCCAGTGACGGAGGCTCCTACGAGCAGTACTTC. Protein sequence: CASDGGSYEQYF.

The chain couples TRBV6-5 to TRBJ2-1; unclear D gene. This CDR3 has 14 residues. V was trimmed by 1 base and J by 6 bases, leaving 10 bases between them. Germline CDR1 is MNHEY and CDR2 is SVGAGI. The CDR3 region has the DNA TGTGCCAGCAGTTACTATGCGGAGAGCAATGAGCAGTTCTTC. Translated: CASSYYAESNEQFF.

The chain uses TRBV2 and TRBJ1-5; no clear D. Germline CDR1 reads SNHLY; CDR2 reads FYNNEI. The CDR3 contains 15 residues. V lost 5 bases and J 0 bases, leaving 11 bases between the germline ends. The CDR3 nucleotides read TGTGCCAGCAGTCGACATCAAGATAGCAATCAGCCCCAGCATTTT. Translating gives CASSRHQDSNQPQHF.

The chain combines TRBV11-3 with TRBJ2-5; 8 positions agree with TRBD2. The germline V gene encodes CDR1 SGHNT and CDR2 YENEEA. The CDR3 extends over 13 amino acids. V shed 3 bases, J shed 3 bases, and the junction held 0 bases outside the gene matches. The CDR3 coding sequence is TGTGCCAGCAGCTTTAGCGGGAAAGAGACCCAGTACTTC. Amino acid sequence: CASSFSGKETQYF.

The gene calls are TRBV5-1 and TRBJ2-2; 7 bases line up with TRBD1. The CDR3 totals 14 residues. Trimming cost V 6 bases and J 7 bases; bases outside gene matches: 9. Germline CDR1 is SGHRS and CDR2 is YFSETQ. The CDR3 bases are TGCGCCAGCAATAGAGGGGGCGGTAGCGGGGAGCTGTTTTTT. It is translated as CASNRGGGSGELFF.

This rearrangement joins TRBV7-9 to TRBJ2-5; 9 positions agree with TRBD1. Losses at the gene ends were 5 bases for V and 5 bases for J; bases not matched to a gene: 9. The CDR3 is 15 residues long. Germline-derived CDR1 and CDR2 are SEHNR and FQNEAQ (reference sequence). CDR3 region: CASSPGTGTGETQYF. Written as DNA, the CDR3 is TGTGCCAGCAGCCCCGGGACAGGGACAGGGGAGACCCAGTACTTC.

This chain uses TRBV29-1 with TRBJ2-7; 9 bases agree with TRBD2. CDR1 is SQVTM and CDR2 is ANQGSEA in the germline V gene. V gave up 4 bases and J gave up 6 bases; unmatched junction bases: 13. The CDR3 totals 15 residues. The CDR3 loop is CSVGVLGGRAGEQYF. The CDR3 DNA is TGCAGCGTTGGGGTCTTGGGCGGGAGGGCCGGCGAGCAGTACTTC.

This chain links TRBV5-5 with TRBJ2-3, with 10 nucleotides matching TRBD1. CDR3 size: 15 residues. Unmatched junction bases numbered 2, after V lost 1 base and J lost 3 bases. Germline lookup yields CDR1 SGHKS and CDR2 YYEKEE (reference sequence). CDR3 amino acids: CASSLRTGGTDTQYF. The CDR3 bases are TGTGCCAGCAGCTTGCGGACAGGGGGGACAGATACGCAGTATTTT.

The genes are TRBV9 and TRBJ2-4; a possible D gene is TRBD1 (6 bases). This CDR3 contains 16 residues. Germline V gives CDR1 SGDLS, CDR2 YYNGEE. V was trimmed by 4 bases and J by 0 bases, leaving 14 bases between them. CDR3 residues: CASSRLDRPAKNIQYF. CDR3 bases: TGTGCCAGCAGCCGGTTGGACAGACCAGCCAAAAACATTCAGTACTTC.

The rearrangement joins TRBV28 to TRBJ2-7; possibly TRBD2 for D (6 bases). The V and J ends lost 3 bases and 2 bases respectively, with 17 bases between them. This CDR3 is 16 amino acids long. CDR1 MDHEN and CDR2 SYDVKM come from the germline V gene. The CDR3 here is CASSLVIREPPYEQYF. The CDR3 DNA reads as TGTGCCAGCAGTTTGGTTATACGGGAGCCTCCCTACGAGCAGTACTTC.

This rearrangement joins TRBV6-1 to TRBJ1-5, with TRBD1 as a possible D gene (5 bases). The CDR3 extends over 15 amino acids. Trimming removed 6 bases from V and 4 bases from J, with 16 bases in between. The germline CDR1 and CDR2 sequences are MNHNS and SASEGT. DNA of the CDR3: TGTGCCAGCAGGCATGAGACAGCCCGAAATCAGCCCCAGCATTTT. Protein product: CASRHETARNQPQHF.

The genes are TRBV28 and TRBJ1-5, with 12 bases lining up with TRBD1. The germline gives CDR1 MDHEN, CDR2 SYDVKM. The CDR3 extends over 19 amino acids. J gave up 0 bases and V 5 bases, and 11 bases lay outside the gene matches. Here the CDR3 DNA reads TGTGCCAGCAGTAGACCGGGACAGGGGGCTCTCTATAGCAATCAGCCCCAGCATTTT. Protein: CASSRPGQGALYSNQPQHF.

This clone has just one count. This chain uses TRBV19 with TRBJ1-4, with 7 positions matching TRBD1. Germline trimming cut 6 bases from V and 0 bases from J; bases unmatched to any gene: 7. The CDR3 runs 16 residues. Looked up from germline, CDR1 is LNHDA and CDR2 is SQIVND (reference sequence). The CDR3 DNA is TGTGCCAGTAGCAGAAGACAGGGTGCAACTAATGAAAAACTGTTTTTT. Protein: CASSRRQGATNEKLFF.

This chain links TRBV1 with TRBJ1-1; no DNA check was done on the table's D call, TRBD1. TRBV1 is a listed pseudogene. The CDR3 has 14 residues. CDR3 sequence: CTSSHRQGDTEAFF. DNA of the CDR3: TGCACCAGCAGCCACAGACAGGGGGACACTGAAGCTTTCTTT.